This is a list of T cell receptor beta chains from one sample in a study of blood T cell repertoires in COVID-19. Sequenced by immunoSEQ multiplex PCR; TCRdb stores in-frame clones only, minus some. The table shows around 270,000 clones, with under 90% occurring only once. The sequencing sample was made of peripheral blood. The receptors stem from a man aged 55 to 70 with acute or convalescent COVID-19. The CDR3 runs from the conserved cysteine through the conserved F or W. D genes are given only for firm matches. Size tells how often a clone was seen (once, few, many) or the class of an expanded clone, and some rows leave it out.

CDR3nt: TGTGCCAGCAGTGGGCAGGGCTCGGGAAACACCATATATTTT
CDR3aa: CASSGQGSGNTIYF
abundance: NA
d_gene: NA
j_gene: TRBJ1-3
v_gene: TRBV2

CDR3nt: TGTGCCAGCAGTTTAAGGGCGGGGGAGCAGTACTTC
CDR3aa: CASSLRAGEQYF
abundance: NA
d_gene: NA
j_gene: TRBJ2-7
v_gene: TRBV28

CDR3nt: TGTGCCAGCAGGGGCCTCTCTGGAAACACCATATATTTT
CDR3aa: CASRGLSGNTIYF
abundance: NA
d_gene: NA
j_gene: TRBJ1-3
v_gene: TRBV7-9

CDR3nt: TGTGCCAGCAGCTTTGGAGGCACCGGGGAGCTGTTTTTT
CDR3aa: CASSFGGTGELFF
abundance: few
d_gene: NA
j_gene: TRBJ2-2
v_gene: TRBV7-3

CDR3nt: TGTGCCAGCAGCCCGACAAGACCGGCTTACGAGCAGTACTTC
CDR3aa: CASSPTRPAYEQYF
abundance: once
d_gene: NA
j_gene: TRBJ2-7
v_gene: TRBV7-8

CDR3nt: TGTGCCATCAGGCAAGGGGGCTGGAACACTGAAGCTTTCTTT
CDR3aa: CAIRQGGWNTEAFF
abundance: NA
d_gene: TRBD1
j_gene: TRBJ1-1
v_gene: TRBV10-3

CDR3nt: TGTGCCAGTAGCTGGGATCCTAGCGGGAAAGCCGGTCGGGATACGCAGTATTTT
CDR3aa: CASSWDPSGKAGRDTQYF
abundance: NA
d_gene: TRBD2
j_gene: TRBJ2-3
v_gene: TRBV19

CDR3nt: TGCGCCAGCAAAGCTAGCGGAACCTACGAGCAGTACTTC
CDR3aa: CASKASGTYEQYF
abundance: NA
d_gene: TRBD2
j_gene: TRBJ2-7
v_gene: TRBV5-1

CDR3nt: TGTGCCAGCAGTCCCGGCAGGGACTACTCCTACAATGAGCAGTTCTTC
CDR3aa: CASSPGRDYSYNEQFF
abundance: NA
d_gene: TRBD2
j_gene: TRBJ2-1
v_gene: TRBV6-6

CDR3nt: TGTGCCAGCAGCGGAGCGGGGGGGCTCGTAGAGACCCAGTACTTC
CDR3aa: CASSGAGGLVETQYF
abundance: NA
d_gene: TRBD2
j_gene: TRBJ2-5
v_gene: TRBV9

CDR3nt: TGTGCCAGCAGTGACCAGGGGGGCTGGTACAATGAGCAGTTCTTC
CDR3aa: CASSDQGGWYNEQFF
abundance: NA
d_gene: NA
j_gene: TRBJ2-1
v_gene: TRBV6-4

CDR3nt: TGTGCCAGCAGCTTAGGCGGGAGTCGAGATGAGCAGTTCTTC
CDR3aa: CASSLGGSRDEQFF
abundance: NA
d_gene: TRBD2
j_gene: TRBJ2-1
v_gene: TRBV11-3

CDR3nt: TGTGCCAGCAGCGTAGTCGGGAGCTCCTACAATGAGCAGTTCTTC
CDR3aa: CASSVVGSSYNEQFF
abundance: NA
d_gene: NA
j_gene: TRBJ2-1
v_gene: TRBV9

CDR3nt: TGTGCCTGGAGTAGGACAGGGGAATATGGCTACACCTTC
CDR3aa: CAWSRTGEYGYTF
abundance: NA
d_gene: TRBD1
j_gene: TRBJ1-2
v_gene: TRBV30

CDR3nt: TGTGCCAGCAGCCCCACCGGGACTAGGAGAACCGGGGAGCTGTTTTTT
CDR3aa: CASSPTGTRRTGELFF
abundance: NA
d_gene: TRBD2
j_gene: TRBJ2-2
v_gene: TRBV28

CDR3nt: TGTGCCAGCAGCTCTAGGAGGGACCTAAGCTCCTACGAGCAGTACTTC
CDR3aa: CASSSRRDLSSYEQYF
abundance: NA
d_gene: NA
j_gene: TRBJ2-7
v_gene: TRBV5-6

CDR3nt: TGTGCCAGCAGTGTCGAGACAGGCAGCTATGGCTACACCTTC
CDR3aa: CASSVETGSYGYTF
abundance: NA
d_gene: NA
j_gene: TRBJ1-2
v_gene: TRBV2

CDR3nt: TGTGCCAGCTCACCCCTTGGGCGACTAGCGGGAGAATCTAGCTACGAGCAGTACTTC
CDR3aa: CASSPLGRLAGESSYEQYF
abundance: once
d_gene: TRBD2
j_gene: TRBJ2-7
v_gene: TRBV18

CDR3nt: TGTGCCAGCAGCTTTGAGCAGGGTGGGGAAAAACTGTTTTTT
CDR3aa: CASSFEQGGEKLFF
abundance: NA
d_gene: NA
j_gene: TRBJ1-4
v_gene: TRBV11-2

CDR3nt: TGCAGCGTTGATGGGTCCGGACAGGGGACAACTGAAGCTTTCTTT
CDR3aa: CSVDGSGQGTTEAFF
abundance: NA
d_gene: TRBD1
j_gene: TRBJ1-1
v_gene: TRBV29-1

CDR3nt: TGTGCCAGCAGTTACGAGCGGGGCAATTCACCCCTCCACTTT
CDR3aa: CASSYERGNSPLHF
abundance: NA
d_gene: NA
j_gene: TRBJ1-6
v_gene: TRBV6-5

CDR3nt: TGTGCCAGCAGGCCTGGGACAGGGTCTTTTTCACCCCTCCACTTT
CDR3aa: CASRPGTGSFSPLHF
abundance: NA
d_gene: TRBD1
j_gene: TRBJ1-6
v_gene: TRBV6-4

CDR3nt: TGTGCCAGCAGCTCCCGACTAGCGGGAGCTGAGCAGTTCTTC
CDR3aa: CASSSRLAGAEQFF
abundance: NA
d_gene: TRBD2
j_gene: TRBJ2-1
v_gene: TRBV13

CDR3nt: TGTGCCAGCAGCTCAGGACAGGGGTCTGAGCAGTTCTTC
CDR3aa: CASSSGQGSEQFF
abundance: NA
d_gene: TRBD1
j_gene: TRBJ2-1
v_gene: TRBV11-1

CDR3nt: TGTGCCAGCAGTGGGCGGGGTAGCGGGAGGGCCCCATGGACGCAGTATTTT
CDR3aa: CASSGRGSGRAPWTQYF
abundance: NA
d_gene: TRBD2
j_gene: TRBJ2-3
v_gene: TRBV2

CDR3nt: TGTGCCAGCAGCCCGTTTGGCAACAACTACGAGCAGTACTTC
CDR3aa: CASSPFGNNYEQYF
abundance: NA
d_gene: NA
j_gene: TRBJ2-7
v_gene: TRBV11-2

CDR3nt: TGTGCCAGCAGCGTAGAGGGGGCGGGGAGCTCCTACGAGCAGTACTTC
CDR3aa: CASSVEGAGSSYEQYF
abundance: once
d_gene: NA
j_gene: TRBJ2-7
v_gene: TRBV9

CDR3nt: TGTGCCACCAGCAGAGATATCACAAGCTCCTACAATGAGCAGTTCTTC
CDR3aa: CATSRDITSSYNEQFF
abundance: few
d_gene: NA
j_gene: TRBJ2-1
v_gene: TRBV15

CDR3nt: TGTGCCAGCAGTTACACTAGCGGGCGCCTCTCCTACGAGCAGTACTTC
CDR3aa: CASSYTSGRLSYEQYF
abundance: NA
d_gene: TRBD2
j_gene: TRBJ2-7
v_gene: TRBV6-5

CDR3nt: TGTGCCTGGAGCACGGGGGGTCCGAATGAGCAGTTCTTC
CDR3aa: CAWSTGGPNEQFF
abundance: NA
d_gene: TRBD2
j_gene: TRBJ2-1
v_gene: TRBV30

CDR3nt: TGTGCCAGCAGCCCCGATCGTAGCCAGATTGATGGCTACACCTTC
CDR3aa: CASSPDRSQIDGYTF
abundance: NA
d_gene: NA
j_gene: TRBJ1-2
v_gene: TRBV5-4